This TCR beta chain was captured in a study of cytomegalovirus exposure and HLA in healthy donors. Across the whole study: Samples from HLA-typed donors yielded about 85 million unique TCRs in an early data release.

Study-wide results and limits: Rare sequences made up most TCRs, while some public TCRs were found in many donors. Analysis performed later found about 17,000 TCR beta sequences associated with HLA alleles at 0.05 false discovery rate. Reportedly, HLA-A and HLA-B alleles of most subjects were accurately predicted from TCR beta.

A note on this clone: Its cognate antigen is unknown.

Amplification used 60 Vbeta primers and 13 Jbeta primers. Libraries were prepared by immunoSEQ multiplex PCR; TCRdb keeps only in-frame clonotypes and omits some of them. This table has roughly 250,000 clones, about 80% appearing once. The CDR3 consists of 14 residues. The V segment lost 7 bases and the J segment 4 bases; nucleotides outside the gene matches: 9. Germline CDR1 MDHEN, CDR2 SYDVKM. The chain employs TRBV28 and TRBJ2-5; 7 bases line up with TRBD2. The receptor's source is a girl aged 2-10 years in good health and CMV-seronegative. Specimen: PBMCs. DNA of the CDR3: TGTGCCAGCAACTACCCCGCTAGCGGAGAGACCCAGTACTTC. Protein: CASNYPASGETQYF.